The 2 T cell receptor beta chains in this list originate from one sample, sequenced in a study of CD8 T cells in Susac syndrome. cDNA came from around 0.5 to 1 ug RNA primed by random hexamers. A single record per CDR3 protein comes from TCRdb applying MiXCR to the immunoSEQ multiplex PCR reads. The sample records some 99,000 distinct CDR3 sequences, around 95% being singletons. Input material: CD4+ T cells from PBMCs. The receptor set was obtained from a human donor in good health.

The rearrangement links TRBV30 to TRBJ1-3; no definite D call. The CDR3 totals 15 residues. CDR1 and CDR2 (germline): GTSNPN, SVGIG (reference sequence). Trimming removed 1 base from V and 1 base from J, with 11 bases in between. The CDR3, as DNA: TGTGCCTGGAGTGCACCCCTAAGATCTGGAAACACCATATATTTT. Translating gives CAWSAPLRSGNTIYF.

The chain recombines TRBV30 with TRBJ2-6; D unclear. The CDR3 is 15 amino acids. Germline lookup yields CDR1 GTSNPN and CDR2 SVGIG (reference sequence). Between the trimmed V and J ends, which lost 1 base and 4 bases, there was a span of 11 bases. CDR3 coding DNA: TGTGCCTGGAGTGCCCCACTCGGCGGGGCCAACGTCCTGACTTTC. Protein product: CAWSAPLGGANVLTF.